This note documents a single TCR beta chain sequence. Its antigen is still unknown. CDR3 length: 14 residues. The data originate from a study of T cells expressing NK-cell markers. Study results and caveats: The study found dominant NKG2C+ clonotypes at about 1.0-8% of CD8+ T cells in over five donors. Whether expanded NKG2C-expressing T cell clones recognize HCMV is unknown. These clonotypes, the leaders elsewhere, also led the CD3+CD56-NKG2C+ fraction in several donors.

The cDNA for TCR beta came from 5'RACE template switching with UMIs. After re-calling the 5' RACE reads, TCRdb lists one entry per CDR3 protein, DNA absent. There are around 260,000 distinct CDR3 sequences in the sample, with roughly 4.2% held by the top ten. The sequence was collected from a woman aged 18-70 years in good health. V gene TRBV12-3 or TRBV12-4 combines with J gene TRBJ1-2; the D call of TRBD1 rests on TCRdb alone, since no DNA is present to check it. Input material: blood T cells: a sorted CD56 or NKG2C T cell subset, CD4+ or CD8+ T cells, or bulk PBMC T cells (not recorded which). CDR3 amino acids: CASSHRGANYGYTF.